The next 5 T cell receptor beta chains were all read from a single sample in a study of monozygotic twins with inflammatory bowel disease. TCRdb reanalyzed the 5' RACE reads and collapses them to one entry per CDR3 protein, without DNA. This sample contains under 130,000 distinct CDR3 sequences. The specimen sequenced was blood. Receptors originate from a human donor with ulcerative colitis or Crohn's disease, or a healthy co-twin of an affected twin (not recorded which).

The rearrangement links TRBV7-8 to TRBJ1-5; TCRdb proposes TRBD1, but this gene call is untestable without DNA. There are 15 residues in the CDR3. Germline CDR1 and CDR2: SGHVS and FQNEAQ. The CDR3 reads CASSFRTGGNQPQHF.

The chain is built from TRBV7-2 and TRBJ2-1. Germline-derived CDR1 and CDR2 are SGHTA and FQGNSA. The CDR3 runs 13 residues. The chain's CDR3 is CASSLVGYNEQFF.

The chain is built from TRBV29-1 and TRBJ2-1; TCRdb lists TRBD1, though no DNA is available to test this call. CDR3 length equals 14 residues. In germline, CDR1 is SQVTM, CDR2 ANQGSEA. Here the CDR3 reads CSVERQRHYNEQFF.

The rearrangement links TRBV13 to TRBJ2-3. CDR3 length: 14 amino acids. Germline V gene data show CDR1 as PRHDT and CDR2 as FYEKMQ (reference sequence). This CDR3 is CASSLAGSLDTQYF.

The J gene is TRBJ2-1, the V gene TRBV20-1; lacking DNA, the TRBD2 call made by TCRdb goes unchecked. Germline V gives CDR1 DFQATT, CDR2 SNEGSKA (reference sequence). The CDR3 runs 16 residues. This CDR3 reads CSARDGYGKSYNEQFF.